A single sample is the source of the 22 T cell receptor beta chains below, sequenced in a study of blood T cells in healthy people across ages. For the second PCR, which ran for 7 to 11 cycles, a sample-barcoded 5' primer and a J-beta primer mix were used. TCRdb analysed the 5' RACE reads with MiXCR anew, one entry per CDR3 protein. The repertoire includes around 1,900,000 distinct CDR3 sequences, 39% of them detected once, and 23% sits in the top ten. The sample comprised blood. Every receptor here comes from a human donor in good health.

This rearrangement joins TRBV29-1 to TRBJ1-1, with a tentative D call TRBD1 (5 bases). There are 15 residues in the CDR3. V was clipped by 3 bases and J by 1 base, with 15 bases between them. Germline V gene lookup returns CDR1 SQVTM and CDR2 ANQGSEA. The CDR3 DNA reads as TGCAGCGTTGACTTACTGGGGCAGGGGAACACTGAAGCTTTCTTT. The encoded protein is CSVDLLGQGNTEAFF.

The chain combines TRBV6-1 with TRBJ1-4, with D unresolved. V was clipped by 1 base and J by 5 bases, with 8 bases between them. Germline V gives CDR1 MNHNS, CDR2 SASEGT. The CDR3 covers 14 residues. The CDR3 region is CASSEVFPNEKLFF. The CDR3 nucleotides read TGTGCCAGCAGTGAAGTTTTCCCAAATGAAAAACTGTTTTTT.

This clonotype has more than one count but fewer than ten. The rearrangement uses TRBV10-3 and TRBJ1-2; D uncertain. CDR3 length: 10 amino acids. Trimming removed 2 bases from V and 6 bases from J, with 1 base in between. Germline-derived CDR1 and CDR2 are ENHRY and SYGVKD. This CDR3 is CAISEDGYTF. The CDR3, as DNA: TGTGCCATCAGTGAGGATGGCTACACCTTC.

V and J are TRBV28 and TRBJ2-3, with D tentatively TRBD1 or TRBD2 (5 bases each). The CDR3 has 15 residues. The germline V gene has CDR1 MDHEN and CDR2 SYDVKM. Trimming removed 2 bases at V and 4 bases at J, with 13 bases between. Here the CDR3 reads CASSLMSRGPDTQYF. The CDR3 region has the DNA TGTGCCAGCAGTTTAATGAGCCGGGGCCCAGATACGCAGTATTTT.

This chain joins TRBV30 and TRBJ1-1; no clear D. The CDR3 length is 11 residues. Trimming cost V 3 bases and J 3 bases, with 5 bases left between them. Germline V gene sequence: CDR1 GTSNPN, CDR2 SVGIG (reference sequence). In nucleotides, the CDR3 is TGTGCCTGGAGGACGTACACTGAAGCTTTCTTT. Its protein is CAWRTYTEAFF.

This chain links TRBV27 with TRBJ2-7; 12 nucleotides align to TRBD2. The better agreement between TRBJ2-5 and the DNA end casts doubt on the J call. The CDR3 has 16 residues. Germline CDR1 MNHEY, CDR2 SMNVEV (reference sequence). The CDR3, as DNA: TGTGCCAGCAGTCCCTCGCGACTAGCGGGGGTAGAGACCCAGTACTTC. As protein: CASSPSRLAGVETQYF.

V and J are TRBV7-2 and TRBJ2-7, with TRBD2 matching over 11 bases. Germline CDR1 and CDR2: SGHTA and FQGNSA. The CDR3 length is 15 residues. The V segment lost 6 bases and the J segment 2 bases; nucleotides outside the gene matches: 6. The CDR3 is CASRGSSGGAYEQYF. CDR3 nucleotides: TGTGCCAGCAGAGGGAGTAGCGGGGGGGCCTACGAGCAGTACTTC.

This clonotype has only a few counts. This rearrangement joins TRBV20-1 to TRBJ2-7; no clear D. CDR1 and CDR2 (germline): DFQATT, SNEGSKA (reference sequence). Trimming stripped 3 bases from V and 3 bases from J, with 9 bases between. This CDR3 has 12 amino acids. Here the CDR3 reads CSARYSDYEQYF. The CDR3 bases are TGCAGTGCTAGGTATTCAGACTACGAGCAGTACTTC.

V is TRBV4-3 and J is TRBJ2-5; D remains ambiguous. The CDR3 spans 16 residues. V was clipped by 1 base and J by 1 base, with 13 bases between them. CDR1 and CDR2 from the germline V gene are LGHNA and YSLEER. The CDR3 is CASSQGLENPQETQYF. In DNA, the CDR3 is TGCGCCAGCAGCCAAGGACTGGAGAACCCCCAAGAGACCCAGTACTTC.

Only a few counts were recorded for this clonotype. CDR3 amino acids: CSVPGQGNDEQYF. The CDR3 coding sequence is TGCAGTGTTCCGGGACAGGGAAATGACGAGCAGTACTTC. The chain is built from TRBV20-1 and TRBJ2-7; 9 bases map to TRBD1. V trimming: 7 bases; J trimming: 5 bases; junction bases outside the gene matches: 9. Germline-derived CDR1 and CDR2 are DFQATT and SNEGSKA (reference sequence). The CDR3 consists of 13 residues.

This clonotype turned up a few times. The V gene is TRBV6-5, the J gene TRBJ2-3; D may be TRBD2 (5 bases). This CDR3 is built from 15 residues. Per the germline V gene, CDR1 is MNHEY and CDR2 is SVGAGI. V was trimmed by 5 bases and J by 0 bases, leaving 12 bases between them. Here the CDR3 DNA reads TGTGCCAGCAGTGCGGACTGGCAAAGCACAGATACGCAGTATTTT. Amino acids: CASSADWQSTDTQYF.

The rearrangement links TRBV12-3 or TRBV12-4 to TRBJ1-2, with TRBD1 matching 12 bases. Trimming took 0 bases from V and 4 from J; bases not matched to a gene: 9. This CDR3 is 18 amino acids long. The CDR3 nucleotides read TGTGCCAGCAGTTTAGCGGGACAGGGGGCTTCAGTTACCTATGGCTACACCTTC. Translation: CASSLAGQGASVTYGYTF.

The chain is built from TRBV4-1 and TRBJ2-1, with 7 bases identical to TRBD1. Germline V lookup: CDR1 MGHRA, CDR2 YSYEKL. J gave up 4 bases and V 1 base, and 4 bases lay outside the gene matches. This CDR3 comprises 15 residues. The CDR3 spells CASSQVGQVYNEQFF. The CDR3 nucleotides read TGCGCCAGCAGCCAAGTAGGACAGGTTTACAATGAGCAGTTCTTC.

The table lists this clonotype with a few counts. The chain is built from TRBV20-1 and TRBJ1-1; TRBD1 aligns across 9 bases. Germline loops: CDR1 DFQATT, CDR2 SNEGSKA (reference sequence). J was trimmed by 3 bases and V by 2 bases; bases with no gene match: 4. There are 14 residues in the CDR3. This CDR3 reads CSARNRGRDTEAFF. In nucleotides, the CDR3 is TGCAGTGCTAGAAACAGGGGGCGCGACACTGAAGCTTTCTTT.

This clonotype was observed a few times. CDR3 protein: CSARVIDGTGSYNEQFF. CDR3 sequence (DNA): TGCAGTGCTAGAGTGATCGACGGGACAGGCTCCTACAATGAGCAGTTCTTC. V and J are TRBV20-1 and TRBJ2-1, with 8 bases that match TRBD1. The CDR3 has 17 amino acids. Germline-derived CDR1 and CDR2 are DFQATT and SNEGSKA (reference sequence). Trimming at V came to 1 base and at J to 0 bases, leaving 8 bases not matched to a gene.

The J gene is TRBJ2-3, the V gene TRBV11-1, with TRBD2 matching over 7 bases. The junction had 8 bases not matched to a gene; V was cut back by 5 bases and J by 3 bases. CDR3 length: 15 residues. Germline CDR1 reads SGHAT; CDR2 reads FQDESV (reference sequence). In DNA form, the CDR3 reads TGTGCCAGCAGCCACGGCGGGGGTGAAACAGATACGCAGTATTTT. Protein product: CASSHGGGETDTQYF.

Only a few counts were recorded for this clonotype. The J gene is TRBJ1-2, the V gene TRBV12-3 or TRBV12-4, with D perhaps matching TRBD1 (6 bases). V lost 6 bases and J lost 3, with 17 bases in between. The CDR3 runs 15 residues. CDR3 amino acids: CASSNGRGADYGYTF. The DNA for the CDR3 is TGTGCCAGCAGCAACGGACGGGGGGCGGACTATGGCTACACCTTC.

V gene TRBV11-2 combines with J gene TRBJ2-5; TRBD1 or TRBD2 may be the D gene (5 bases each). V was shortened by 8 bases and J by 0 bases, with 37 bases between the two germline ends. This CDR3 contains 22 residues. From germline, CDR1 is SGHAT and CDR2 FQNNGV. The CDR3 nucleotides read TGTGCCAGCCCCACCAGGGCAAGAGCGGACGTCGGGATTCACCTGTACCAAGAGACCCAGTACTTC. Translating it yields CASPTRARADVGIHLYQETQYF.

This clonotype occurred a few times. The rearrangement uses TRBV12-5 and TRBJ1-2; D is undetermined. Trimming pared 2 bases from V and 1 base from J, leaving 8 bases between. The CDR3 is 14 residues long. Germline CDR1 LGHNT, CDR2 FRNRAP. The CDR3 coding sequence is TGTGCTAGTGGTTTGATCGCACTTAACTATGGCTACACCTTC. Protein sequence: CASGLIALNYGYTF.

The CDR3 DNA reads TGTGCCAGCAGCATGACGGGTCAAGAGACCCAGTACTTC. Protein: CASSMTGQETQYF. V is TRBV5-4 and J is TRBJ2-5, with D hard to call. The ends were cut back, 4 bases at V and 2 bases at J, with 9 bases in the middle. The germline CDR1 and CDR2 sequences are SGHNT and YYREEE (reference sequence). The CDR3 has 13 residues.

The count of this clonotype is one. This rearrangement joins TRBV6-5 to TRBJ2-7; the D is unclear. The CDR3 is made up of 13 amino acids. CDR1 is MNHEY and CDR2 is SVGAGI in the germline V gene. V lost 1 base to trimming and J lost 6 bases, with 10 bases between them. The CDR3: CASSYYDSLEQYF. Here the CDR3 DNA reads TGTGCCAGCAGTTACTATGATTCCCTCGAGCAGTACTTC.

The rearrangement uses TRBV6-2 or TRBV6-3 and TRBJ2-1; 9 nucleotides agree with TRBD2. The germline gives CDR1 MNHEY, CDR2 SVGEGT. The V gene end was trimmed by 6 bases and the J gene end by 10 bases; junction bases not matched to a gene: 7. CDR3 length: 13 amino acids. The CDR3, as DNA: TGTGCCAGCAGCAAACTAGCGGGCAACGAGCAGTTCTTC. Encoded protein: CASSKLAGNEQFF.